The 18 T cell receptor beta chains reported below all come from one sample, sequenced in a study of shared clonotypes between healthy human individuals. Profiling relied on immunoSEQ multiplex PCR, and the TCRdb table lists in-frame clones only, not all of them. The sample shows over 95,000 clones, around two thirds of them seen only once. Sequenced: memory CD8+ T cells sorted from blood. The subset denotes: CD45RO+ cells pooled with CCR7-negative TemRA cells. The source of these receptors is a woman in her thirties in good health.

The V and J genes are TRBV28 and TRBJ2-5, with 11 bases fitting TRBD1. V dropped 6 bases and J dropped 6; count of bases not matched to a gene: 6. Germline assignment: CDR1 MDHEN and CDR2 SYDVKM. The CDR3 contains 14 residues. CDR3 loop: CASRDGTGGKTQYF. In DNA form, the CDR3 reads TGTGCCAGCAGGGACGGGACAGGGGGAAAGACCCAGTACTTC.

The table lists this clone with a few counts. The chain joins TRBV6-1 to TRBJ2-5; maybe TRBD1 (5 bases). The germline gives CDR1 MNHNS, CDR2 SASEGT. This CDR3 contains 16 residues. V lost 0 bases to trimming and J lost 4 bases, with 15 bases between them. CDR3 region: CASSEALSGLGETQYF. CDR3 nucleotide sequence: TGTGCCAGCAGTGAAGCCCTCTCAGGGCTTGGAGAGACCCAGTACTTC.

The genes are TRBV11-2 and TRBJ2-3; 8 nucleotides align to TRBD2. With 0 bases clipped from V and 8 bases from J, the junction kept 4 bases outside the gene matches. The CDR3 totals 14 residues. Germline lookup yields CDR1 SGHAT and CDR2 FQNNGV. The CDR3 DNA is TGTGCCAGCAGCTTAGAGGGGACTAGTCCTACGCAGTATTTT. Its translation: CASSLEGTSPTQYF.

V gene TRBV5-4 combines with J gene TRBJ1-4; D unclear. Germline V gives CDR1 SGHNT, CDR2 YYREEE (reference sequence). The V end lost 0 bases, the J end lost 6 bases, and 12 bases lay between the germline ends. CDR3 size: 15 residues. CDR3 in DNA: TGTGCCAGCAGCTTGGGAACAAACGGCCATGAAAAACTGTTTTTT. It codes for CASSLGTNGHEKLFF. The whole variable domain, remainder taken from reference TRBV5-4 and TRBJ1-4, is ETGVTQSPTHLIKTRGQQVTLRCSSQSGHNTVSWYQQALGQGPQFIFQYYREEENGRGNFPPRFSGLQFPNYSSELNVNALELDDSALYLCASSLGTNGHEKLFFGSGTQLSVL.

The chain uses TRBV6-5 and TRBJ2-7; the match to TRBD1 covers 7 bases. Trimming took 4 bases from V and 2 from J; bases not matched to a gene: 5. CDR1 is MNHEY, CDR2 SVGAGI, per germline. The CDR3 sequence is 14 residues long. CDR3 in DNA: TGTGCCAGCAGTTCCAGGGACAGTACCTACGAGCAGTACTTC. It codes for CASSSRDSTYEQYF.

V is TRBV7-3 and J is TRBJ1-3; D remains unclear. The ends were cut back, 6 bases at V and 0 bases at J, with 9 bases in the middle. The CDR3 covers 14 residues. Germline values: CDR1 SGHTA, CDR2 FQGTGA. DNA of the CDR3: TGTGCCAGCAGTTCGGGAAGCTCTGGAAACACCATATATTTT. Amino acids: CASSSGSSGNTIYF.

CDR3 in amino acids: CASSQADRGTLPAQPQHF. The CDR3 nucleotides are TGTGCCAGCAGCCAAGCGGACAGGGGAACACTGCCAGCTCAGCCCCAGCATTTT. The chain combines TRBV7-9 with TRBJ1-5; 9 bases line up with TRBD1. The CDR3 is 18 amino acids. Germline V gene sequence: CDR1 SEHNR, CDR2 FQNEAQ (reference sequence). V gave up 5 bases and J gave up 6 bases; unmatched junction bases: 17.

In its sample, this clone was seen many times. This chain links TRBV25-1 with TRBJ1-6; D not resolved. V was cut by 4 bases and J by 9 bases, with 13 bases left in between. Per germline, CDR1 MGHDK and CDR2 SYGVNS. This CDR3 is 14 amino acids long. The CDR3 DNA reads as TGTGCCAGCAGTGGGATGAGTGGCGGTTCACCCCTCCACTTT. Translation: CASSGMSGGSPLHF.

This clone was observed a single time. The J gene is TRBJ2-5, the V gene TRBV4-1, with D tentatively TRBD1 (6 bases). The germline V gene encodes CDR1 MGHRA and CDR2 YSYEKL. This CDR3 comprises 19 residues. V was trimmed by 0 bases and J by 0 bases, leaving 20 bases between them. The CDR3, as DNA: TGCGCCAGCAGCCAAGACGGGACATTGTGGCGGAAGTACCAAGAGACCCAGTACTTC. Its protein is CASSQDGTLWRKYQETQYF.

The CDR3 here is CATQGDRTEAFF. For the CDR3, the DNA is TGTGCGACACAGGGGGATCGCACTGAAGCTTTCTTT. V gene TRBV15 combines with J gene TRBJ1-1, with 8 positions matching TRBD1. Germline V gives CDR1 LNHNV, CDR2 YYDKDF (reference sequence). This CDR3 has 12 residues.

The genes are TRBV9 and TRBJ2-7; TRBD2 agrees at 11 bases. Germline CDR1 is SGDLS and CDR2 is YYNGEE. V shed 5 bases, J shed 6 bases, and the junction held 7 bases outside the gene matches. The CDR3 spans 14 residues. The CDR3 bases are TGTGCCAGCAGTTTAGCGGGAGGGCCGGTCGAGCAGTACTTC. It yields the protein CASSLAGGPVEQYF.

This clone was found once. The chain joins TRBV7-9 to TRBJ2-7; 10 positions match TRBD1. Germline V gives CDR1 SEHNR, CDR2 FQNEAQ (reference sequence). The CDR3 has 16 residues. V lost 4 bases, J lost 4 bases, and 10 bases stayed unmatched. Written as DNA, the CDR3 is TGTGCCAGCAGCTATCTGCCGGGACAGGGGCCATACGAGCAGTACTTC. Translating it yields CASSYLPGQGPYEQYF.

This rearrangement joins TRBV4-1 to TRBJ2-1; D is uncertain. V lost 7 bases and J 7 bases, leaving 8 bases between the germline ends. The CDR3 covers 11 residues. Germline CDR1 reads MGHRA; CDR2 reads YSYEKL. CDR3 region: CASTLGNEQFF. CDR3 DNA: TGCGCCAGCACTTTAGGTAATGAGCAGTTCTTC.

The chain is built from TRBV30 and TRBJ2-1; the match to TRBD2 covers 7 bases. Germline CDR1 GTSNPN, CDR2 SVGIG (reference sequence). The CDR3 has 13 residues. Trimming took 1 base from V and 8 from J; bases not matched to a gene: 5. The CDR3 nucleotides read TGTGCCTGGAGTGAGAGGGAGGGTGATGAGCAGTTCTTC. Translated, it gives CAWSEREGDEQFF.

This chain uses TRBV28 with TRBJ2-7; tentatively, D is TRBD2 (5 bases). Germline values: CDR1 MDHEN, CDR2 SYDVKM. The V end was cut by 5 bases, the J end by 5 bases, with 19 bases between. The CDR3 contains 15 residues. This CDR3 is CASSRTGILVHEQYF. CDR3 DNA: TGTGCCAGCAGTAGGACCGGGATCCTCGTCCACGAGCAGTACTTC.

The chain is built from TRBV11-2 and TRBJ2-7; D not certain. V was pared by 2 bases and J by 3 bases, with 14 bases between. The CDR3 has 15 amino acids. Germline V lookup: CDR1 SGHAT, CDR2 FQNNGV. The CDR3 loop is CASSLTLWASYEQYF. The CDR3 nucleotides read TGTGCCAGCAGCTTAACCTTGTGGGCGAGCTACGAGCAGTACTTC.

DNA of the CDR3: TGTGCCAGCAGCTTAGCGGGCCCAGGGGGTGCCGAGACCCAGTACTTC. Its protein is CASSLAGPGGAETQYF. This sequence joins TRBV7-6 and TRBJ2-5; TRBD1 matches 7 bases. The germline CDR1 and CDR2 sequences are SGHVS and FNYEAQ. The CDR3 runs to 16 residues. J lost 5 bases, V lost 0 bases, and 9 bases had no gene match. The full variable domain, rest sourced from reference TRBV7-6 and TRBJ2-5, is GAGVSQSPRYKVTKRGQDVALRCDPISGHVSLYWYRQALGQGPEFLTYFNYEAQQDKSGLPNDRFSAERPEGSISTLTIQRTEQRDSAMYRCASSLAGPGGAETQYFGPGTRLLVL.

The chain links TRBV6-6 to TRBJ2-2; D call uncertain. Deletions cut 6 bases from V and 4 bases from J, with 9 bases between. The CDR3 runs to 13 residues. Germline V gene lookup returns CDR1 MNHNY and CDR2 SVGAGI (reference sequence). CDR3 sequence: CASSTDATGELFF. The CDR3 DNA is TGTGCCAGCAGCACAGATGCCACCGGGGAGCTGTTTTTT.